Below, one T cell receptor (beta chain) is given with its context. The target antigen is unknown. One junction end does not reproduce the germline sequence, and a read error may be involved. These data come from a study of shared clonotypes between healthy human individuals. Study observations and caveats: Naive subsets generally had larger estimated richness than memory subsets.

The authors loaded 200 ng DNA, around 32,000 T cell genomes, into sorted-subset replicate PCRs. Some clones are missing from TCRdb's copy, which holds only in-frame ones; the method was immunoSEQ multiplex PCR. The sample includes 2 million to 2.5 million clones, roughly 95% of them seen just once. The CDR3 spans 13 residues. Germline V gives CDR1 MNHEY, CDR2 SVGAGI. Sequenced: naive CD4+ T cells sorted from blood. Subset: CD45RA+ positively selected. The sequence was collected from a man between 18 and 35 years old in good health. J is TRBJ1-6 and V is TRBV6-5; tentatively, D is TRBD1 (5 bases). The CDR3 loop reads CTSSPGNHSPLHF. DNA of the CDR3: TGTACCAGCAGCCCAGGGAATCATTCACCCCTCCACTTT.